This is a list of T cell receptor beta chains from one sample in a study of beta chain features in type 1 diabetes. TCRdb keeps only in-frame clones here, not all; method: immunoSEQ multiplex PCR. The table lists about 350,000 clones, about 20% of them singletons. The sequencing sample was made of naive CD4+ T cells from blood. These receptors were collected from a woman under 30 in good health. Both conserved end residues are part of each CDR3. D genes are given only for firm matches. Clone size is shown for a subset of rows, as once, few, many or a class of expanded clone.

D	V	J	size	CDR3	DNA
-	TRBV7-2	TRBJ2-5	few	CASSLLQGAQYF	TGTGCCAGCAGCTTACTACAGGGTGCCCAGTACTTC
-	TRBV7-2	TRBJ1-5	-	CASSSQGNQPQHF	TGTGCCAGCAGCTCACAGGGAAATCAGCCCCAGCATTTT
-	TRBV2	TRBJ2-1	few	CATGRESSYNEQFF	TGTGCCACGGGCAGGGAATCCTCCTACAATGAGCAGTTCTTC
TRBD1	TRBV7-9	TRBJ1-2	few	CASSLVGGRGYTF	TGTGCCAGCAGCTTAGTAGGGGGCCGGGGCTACACCTTC
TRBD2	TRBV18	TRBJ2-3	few	CASSPTSSGGATDTQYF	TGTGCCAGCTCACCTACGTCCAGCGGGGGGGCAACAGATACGCAGTATTTT
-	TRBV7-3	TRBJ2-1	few	CASSSRTAEEQFF	TGTGCCAGCAGCTCCCGGACAGCCGAAGAGCAGTTCTTC
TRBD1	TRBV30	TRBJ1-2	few	CAWSVGGGYTF	TGTGCCTGGAGTGTAGGGGGCGGCTACACCTTC
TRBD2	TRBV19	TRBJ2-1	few	CASSILSAGGHEQFF	TGTGCCAGTAGTATCCTGTCAGCGGGAGGCCATGAGCAGTTCTTC
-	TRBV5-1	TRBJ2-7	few	CASSLKGGLYEQYF	TGCGCCAGCAGCTTGAAGGGAGGATTGTACGAGCAGTACTTC
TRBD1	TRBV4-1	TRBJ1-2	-	CASSQPGQGRYGYTF	TGCGCCAGCAGCCAACCCGGACAGGGCCGTTATGGCTACACCTTC
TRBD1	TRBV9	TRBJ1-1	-	CASSARGDRGVLGTEAFF	TGTGCCAGCAGCGCCAGAGGGGACAGGGGTGTGTTGGGCACTGAAGCTTTCTTT
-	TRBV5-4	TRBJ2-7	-	CASSFGGSYEQYF	TGTGCCAGCAGCTTCGGAGGGTCCTACGAGCAGTACTTC
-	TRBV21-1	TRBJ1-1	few	CASSAQGSTEAFF	TGTGCCAGCAGCGCACAGGGTTCCACTGAAGCTTTCTTT
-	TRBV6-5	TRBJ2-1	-	CASSSTPFSGNEQFF	TGTGCCAGCAGTTCGACTCCATTCTCGGGAAATGAGCAGTTCTTC
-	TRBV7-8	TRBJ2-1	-	CASRREQATYNEQFF	TGTGCCAGCCGCCGAGAACAGGCAACCTACAATGAGCAGTTCTTC
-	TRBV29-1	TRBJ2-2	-	CSVLPAVGELFF	TGCAGCGTTCTCCCAGCGGTCGGGGAGCTGTTTTTT
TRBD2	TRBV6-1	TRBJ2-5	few	CATPGLAGVRETQYF	TGTGCCACCCCAGGACTAGCGGGAGTAAGAGAGACCCAGTACTTC
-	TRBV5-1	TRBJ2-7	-	CASSFGDIGQSYEQYF	TGCGCCAGCAGCTTTGGTGATATAGGACAGAGCTACGAGCAGTACTTC
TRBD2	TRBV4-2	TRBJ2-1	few	CASSQDGSGGPWGEQFF	TGTGCCAGCAGCCAAGATGGGTCGGGAGGGCCTTGGGGGGAGCAGTTCTTC
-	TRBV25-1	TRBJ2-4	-	CASSDRGAKNIQYF	TGTGCCAGCAGTGACCGGGGAGCCAAAAACATTCAGTACTTC
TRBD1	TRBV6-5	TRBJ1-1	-	CASSKQGGTEAFF	TGTGCCAGCAGTAAACAGGGGGGCACTGAAGCTTTCTTT
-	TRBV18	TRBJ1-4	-	CASSPSGEKLFF	TGTGCCAGCTCACCATCAGGGGAAAAACTGTTTTTT
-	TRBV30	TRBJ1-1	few	CAWRQGGGTEAFF	TGTGCCTGGAGACAGGGCGGTGGGACTGAAGCTTTCTTT
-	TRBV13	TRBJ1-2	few	CGDRIYGYTF	TGTGGTGACAGGATCTATGGCTACACCTTC
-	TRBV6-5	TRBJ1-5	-	CASTEGRNQPQHF	TGTGCCAGCACCGAGGGTCGGAATCAGCCCCAGCATTTT
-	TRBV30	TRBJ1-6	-	CAWGSGGSPPLHF	TGTGCCTGGGGAAGCGGGGGGAGCCCACCCCTCCACTTT
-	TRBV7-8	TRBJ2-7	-	CASSVTGTSYEQYF	TGTGCCAGCAGCGTGACGGGAACCTCCTACGAGCAGTACTTC
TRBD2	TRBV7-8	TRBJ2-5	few	CASSLALSGAETQYF	TGTGCCAGCAGCTTAGCGCTAAGCGGGGCGGAGACCCAGTACTTC
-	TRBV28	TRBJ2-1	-	CASSFPQVLTRGNEQFF	TGTGCCAGCAGTTTTCCACAGGTCCTAACGAGAGGCAATGAGCAGTTCTTC
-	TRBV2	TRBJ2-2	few	CASSEQGGNTGELFF	TGTGCCAGCAGTGAACAGGGGGGGAACACCGGGGAGCTGTTTTTT
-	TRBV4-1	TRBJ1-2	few	CASSQEGTGRNYGYTF	TGCGCCAGCAGCCAAGAAGGTACAGGGCGAAACTATGGCTACACCTTC
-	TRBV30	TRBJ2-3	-	CAWSLRSDTQYF	TGTGCCTGGAGTCTGCGTTCAGATACGCAGTATTTT
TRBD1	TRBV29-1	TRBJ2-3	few	CSVDWVTGSVDTQYF	TGCAGCGTTGACTGGGTGACAGGGTCGGTAGATACGCAGTATTTT
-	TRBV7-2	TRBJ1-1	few	CASSSRRFSEAFF	TGTGCCAGCAGCTCCCGGAGGTTTTCTGAAGCTTTCTTT
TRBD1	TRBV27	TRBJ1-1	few	CASSLRQGGSEAFF	TGTGCCAGCAGTTTAAGACAGGGTGGGTCTGAAGCTTTCTTT
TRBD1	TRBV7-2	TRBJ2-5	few	CASSLDGTGEETQYF	TGTGCCAGCAGCCTAGATGGGACAGGAGAAGAGACCCAGTACTTC
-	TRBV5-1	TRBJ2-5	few	CASSGSRQETQYF	TGCGCCAGCAGCGGGAGCCGTCAAGAGACCCAGTACTTC
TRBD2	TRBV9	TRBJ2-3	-	CASSVGASGGMEADTQYF	TGTGCCAGCAGCGTAGGCGCTAGCGGGGGGATGGAGGCAGATACGCAGTATTTT
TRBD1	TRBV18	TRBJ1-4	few	CASSPRQGGLEKLFF	TGTGCCAGCTCACCCAGACAGGGTGGACTCGAAAAACTGTTTTTT
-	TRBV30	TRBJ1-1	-	CAWGIGRLGDTEAFF	TGTGCCTGGGGTATAGGACGCTTGGGAGACACTGAAGCTTTCTTT
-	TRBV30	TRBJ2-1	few	CAWTLRGGTFF	TGTGCCTGGACCTTAAGGGGGGGCACGTTCTTC